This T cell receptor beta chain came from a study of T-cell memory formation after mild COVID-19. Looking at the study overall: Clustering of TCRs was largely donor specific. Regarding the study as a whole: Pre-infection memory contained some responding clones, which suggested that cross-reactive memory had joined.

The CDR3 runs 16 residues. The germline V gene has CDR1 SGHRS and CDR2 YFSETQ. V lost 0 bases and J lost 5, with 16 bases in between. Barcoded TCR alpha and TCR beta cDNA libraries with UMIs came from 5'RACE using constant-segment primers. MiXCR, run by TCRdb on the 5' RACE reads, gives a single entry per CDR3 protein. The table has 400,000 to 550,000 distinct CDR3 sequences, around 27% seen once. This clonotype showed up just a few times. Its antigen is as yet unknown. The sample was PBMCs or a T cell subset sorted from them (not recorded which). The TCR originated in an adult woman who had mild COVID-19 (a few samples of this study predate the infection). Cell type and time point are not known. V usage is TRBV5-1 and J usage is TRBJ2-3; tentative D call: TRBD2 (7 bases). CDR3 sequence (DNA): TGCGCCAGCAGCTTGGAGTGGGGAGGGGGAAGAGATACGCAGTATTTT. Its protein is CASSLEWGGGRDTQYF.